The 28 T cell receptor beta chains presented below share a single source sample, sequenced in a study of blood T cell repertoires in COVID-19. Generated by immunoSEQ multiplex PCR, the TCRdb table keeps only in-frame clones and is missing some. The data hold approximately 72,000 clones, with roughly 80% observed a single time. Sequenced: peripheral blood. The receptor source for this set is a woman aged 80 or older with acute or convalescent COVID-19.

The rearrangement uses TRBV3-1 (or the pseudogene TRBV3-2) and TRBJ1-5, with TRBD1 matching 7 bases. Germline lookup yields CDR1 LGHDT and CDR2 YNNKEL (reference sequence). V was pared by 4 bases and J by 0 bases, with 9 bases of the junction left unmatched. The CDR3 sequence is 17 residues long. CDR3 bases: TGTGCCAGCAGCCCGTCGACAGGGAAACCTAGCAATCAGCCCCAGCATTTT. It codes for CASSPSTGKPSNQPQHF.

This chain connects TRBV3-1 (or the pseudogene TRBV3-2) to TRBJ2-1; D might be TRBD2 (5 bases). CDR3 size: 13 residues. Germline loops: CDR1 LGHDT, CDR2 YNNKEL (reference sequence). V lost 1 base to trimming and J lost 10 bases, with 11 bases between them. Here the CDR3 reads CASSQGAQREQFF. Written as DNA, the CDR3 is TGTGCCAGCAGCCAAGGAGCCCAGCGGGAGCAGTTCTTC.

The chain uses TRBV7-9 and TRBJ2-3; D remains unclear. This CDR3 region has 16 residues. Trimming stripped 0 bases from V and 0 bases from J, with 10 bases between. Germline V CDR1 and CDR2: SEHNR, FQNEAQ (reference sequence). DNA of the CDR3: TGTGCCAGCAGCTTAGCGGCTGGCCGTAGCACAGATACGCAGTATTTT. Residues: CASSLAAGRSTDTQYF.

This clone was seen only a few times. The rearrangement uses TRBV7-2 and TRBJ2-1; 11 bases agree with TRBD2. V shed 8 bases and J 4 bases; nucleotides not matched to a gene: 4. CDR1 is SGHTA, CDR2 FQGNSA, per germline. The CDR3 runs 14 residues. This CDR3 is CASSTSGSYNEQFF. The CDR3 DNA reads TGTGCCAGCTCTACTAGCGGGAGTTACAATGAGCAGTTCTTC.

The CDR3 DNA sequence: TGTGCTAGTGGTTTGGTACTCAGGGGTCGCGGAGGCAATCAGCCCCAGCATTTT. As protein: CASGLVLRGRGGNQPQHF. The V and J genes are TRBV12-5 and TRBJ1-5; a weak D match, TRBD1 (6 bases). Per germline, CDR1 LGHNT and CDR2 FRNRAP. The CDR3 is 18 residues long. V lost 0 bases and J 2 bases, leaving 17 bases between the germline ends. Complete variable domain (other parts from reference TRBV12-5 and TRBJ1-5): DARVTQTPRHKVTEMGQEVTMRCQPILGHNTVFWYRQTMMQGLELLAYFRNRAPLDDSGMPKDRFSAEMPDATLATLKIQPSEPRDSAVYFCASGLVLRGRGGNQPQHFGDGTRLSIL.

The V call is TRBV5-6, the J call TRBJ2-2; D ambiguous. The CDR3 sequence is 13 residues long. V lost 0 bases and J 7 bases, leaving 7 bases between the germline ends. Per the germline V gene, CDR1 is SGHDT and CDR2 is YYEEEE. CDR3 amino acids: CASSLDVFGELFF. The CDR3 bases are TGTGCCAGCAGCTTGGATGTCTTCGGGGAGCTGTTTTTT.

This rearrangement joins TRBV5-1 to TRBJ1-3; 7 nucleotides agree with TRBD1. The V and J ends lost 4 bases and 2 bases, in that order; junction bases with no gene match: 6. This CDR3 spans 15 amino acids. Germline V gene sequence: CDR1 SGHRS, CDR2 YFSETQ. Written as DNA, the CDR3 is TGCGCCAGCAGCCAAGACAGGGCGCCTGGAAACACCATATATTTT. Amino acids: CASSQDRAPGNTIYF.

The chain is built from TRBV12-3 or TRBV12-4 and TRBJ2-1; tentatively, D is TRBD2 (5 bases). This CDR3 region has 13 residues. Trimming cost V 6 bases and J 9 bases, with 15 bases left between them. The CDR3 nucleotides are TGTGCCAGCAGACAGATACAAGGGAGTGAGCAGTTCTTC. Translation: CASRQIQGSEQFF.

The chain combines TRBV19 with TRBJ2-4; 9 bases map to TRBD1. This CDR3 is 15 amino acids long. From germline, CDR1 is LNHDA and CDR2 SQIVND (reference sequence). Unmatched junction bases numbered 7, after V lost 2 bases and J lost 8 bases. The CDR3 region has the DNA TGTGCCAGTAGTATAAGGGGACAGGGTAGAGACATTCAGTACTTC. This encodes CASSIRGQGRDIQYF.

Here the CDR3 reads CASSPTEQTQYF. CDR3 in DNA: TGTGCCAGCTCACCAACAGAACAGACCCAGTACTTC. The J gene is TRBJ2-5, the V gene TRBV18; D gene unclear. The CDR3 is made up of 12 amino acids. The ends were cut back, 2 bases at V and 6 bases at J, with 7 bases in the middle. Germline V gene data show CDR1 as KGHSH and CDR2 as LQKENI. The full variable domain, rest sourced from reference TRBV18 and TRBJ2-5, is NAGVMQNPRHLVRRRGQEARLRCSPMKGHSHVYWYRQLPEEGLKFMVYLQKENIIDESGMPKERFSAEFPKEGPSILRIQQVVRGDSAAYFCASSPTEQTQYFGPGTRLLVL.

The rearrangement uses TRBV19 and TRBJ2-7; 12 nucleotides align to TRBD2. Per the germline V gene, CDR1 is LNHDA and CDR2 is SQIVND (reference sequence). The CDR3 consists of 14 residues. Trimming cost V 10 bases and J 3 bases; bases outside gene matches: 7. The DNA for the CDR3 is TGTGCCACCCAACTAGCGGGAGGCCTCTACGAGCAGTACTTC. It encodes CATQLAGGLYEQYF.

The rearrangement uses TRBV10-3 and TRBJ2-7; 9 positions agree with TRBD1. The CDR3 sequence is 15 residues long. Per the germline V gene, CDR1 is ENHRY and CDR2 is SYGVKD. Trimming removed 7 bases from V and 2 bases from J; junction bases left unmatched: 9. The chain's CDR3 is CAIKEGQGFTYEQYF. The CDR3 region has the DNA TGTGCCATCAAGGAGGGACAGGGTTTTACCTACGAGCAGTACTTC.

In regard to this clone: The junction shows a germline mismatch at one end, possibly a read error. CDR3 nucleotides: TGTGCCAGCAGAAAAGACATTCACCTAATGCACTTC. Amino acid sequence: CASRKDIHLMHF. The rearrangement joins TRBV11-2 to TRBJ2-5; D uncertain. Germline CDR1 and CDR2: SGHAT and FQNNGV. The CDR3 covers 12 residues.

The chain combines TRBV18 with TRBJ2-1; 11 bases are shared with TRBD2. The CDR3 has 15 residues. Looked up from germline, CDR1 is KGHSH and CDR2 is LQKENI. The ends lost 3 bases at V and 4 bases at J; junction bases unmatched: 2. The CDR3 nucleotides read TGTGCCAGCTCACCTCGGACTAGCGGGTACAATGAGCAGTTCTTC. This codes for CASSPRTSGYNEQFF.

In regard to this clone: Distinct nucleotide sequences in the sample also encode this CDR3. The chain recombines TRBV11-3 with TRBJ1-1, with D unclear. The ends were cut back, 0 bases at V and 1 base at J, with 6 bases in the middle. This CDR3 is built from 14 residues. Per the germline V gene, CDR1 is SGHNT and CDR2 is YENEEA. In DNA, the CDR3 is TGTGCCAGCAGCTTAGATCGAGGGAACACTGAAGCTTTCTTT. Its translation: CASSLDRGNTEAFF.

This clone was seen only once. CDR3 sequence: CASSLGPTVEAFF. DNA for the CDR3: TGTGCCAGCAGCTTGGGCCCGACAGTCGAAGCTTTCTTT. V is TRBV7-3 and J is TRBJ1-1; the D gene is possibly TRBD1 (5 bases). Trimming took off 3 bases at V and 8 bases at J, with 13 bases between the two ends. The V gene's germline CDR1 is SGHTA and CDR2 FQGTGA. CDR3 length: 13 amino acids.

The chain joins TRBV9 to TRBJ2-2; D is unclear. This CDR3 is built from 15 residues. V was trimmed by 3 bases and J by 1 base, leaving 10 bases between them. Germline CDR1 is SGDLS and CDR2 is YYNGEE. The CDR3 region has the DNA TGTGCCAGCAGCGGGTGGGCAGGGAACACCGGGGAGCTGTTTTTT. This translates into CASSGWAGNTGELFF.

This chain joins TRBV9 and TRBJ1-2; maybe TRBD1 (6 bases). The V gene's germline CDR1 is SGDLS and CDR2 YYNGEE. This CDR3 has 14 amino acids. Trimming took 3 bases from V and 1 from J, leaving 10 bases between them. CDR3 protein: CASSDARGNYGYTF. The CDR3 DNA reads as TGTGCCAGCAGCGACGCCAGGGGTAACTATGGCTACACCTTC. The full variable domain, completed using reference TRBV9 and TRBJ1-2, is DSGVTQTPKHLITATGQRVTLRCSPRSGDLSVYWYQQSLDQGLQFLIQYYNGEERAKGNILERFSAQQFPDLHSELNLSSLELGDSALYFCASSDARGNYGYTFGSGTRLTVV.

The chain carries TRBV11-2 and TRBJ1-4; D is possibly TRBD1 (5 bases). The CDR3 is made up of 16 amino acids. Germline assignment: CDR1 SGHAT and CDR2 FQNNGV. V was shortened by 1 base and J by 1 base, with 10 bases between the two germline ends. The CDR3 is CASSLGTRVTNEKLFF. The CDR3, as DNA: TGTGCCAGCAGCTTAGGGACCAGGGTAACTAATGAAAAACTGTTTTTT. Using reference TRBV11-2 and TRBJ1-4 for the parts outside the CDR3, the full variable domain is EAGVAQSPRYKIIEKRQSVAFWCNPISGHATLYWYQQILGQGPKLLIQFQNNGVVDDSQLPKDRFSAERLKGVDSTLKIQPAKLEDSAVYLCASSLGTRVTNEKLFFGSGTQLSVL.

The sample holds a few counts of this clone. The V gene is TRBV6-1, the J gene TRBJ2-1, with TRBD1 matching 8 bases. Per germline, CDR1 MNHNS and CDR2 SASEGT. The ends lost 1 base at V and 12 bases at J; junction bases unmatched: 14. The CDR3 sequence is 16 residues long. CDR3 sequence (DNA): TGTGCCAGCAGTGAAGGTATCCGCGGGACAGGTTATACGCAGTTCTTC. Its translation: CASSEGIRGTGYTQFF.

The J gene is TRBJ2-1, the V gene TRBV12-3 or TRBV12-4; D may be TRBD2 (6 bases). Trimming pared 7 bases from V and 6 bases from J, leaving 13 bases between. This CDR3 contains 13 residues. CDR3 region: CASTWGEVNEQFF. The DNA of the CDR3 is TGTGCCAGCACCTGGGGGGAGGTCAATGAGCAGTTCTTC.

V usage is TRBV5-1 and J usage is TRBJ1-1, with 9 bases lining up with TRBD1. Germline CDR1 and CDR2: SGHRS and YFSETQ. The V and J ends lost 0 bases and 8 bases, in that order; junction bases with no gene match: 2. The CDR3 totals 13 residues. The CDR3 nucleotides are TGCGCCAGCAGCTTGGAACAGGGGGCGGAAGCTTTCTTT. Translation gives CASSLEQGAEAFF.

This chain uses TRBV7-8 with TRBJ2-5; TRBD2 agrees at 9 bases. With V trimmed by 7 bases and J by 1 base, 22 bases remained unmatched. The CDR3 totals 20 residues. Germline-derived CDR1 and CDR2 are SGHVS and FQNEAQ. As DNA, the CDR3 is TGTGCCAGCACCCAAGCGGCGGGGACTAGCCTGGGGGGCGGCCAAGAGACCCAGTACTTC. Translation gives CASTQAAGTSLGGGQETQYF. The full variable domain, rest sourced from reference TRBV7-8 and TRBJ2-5, is GAGVSQSPRYKVAKRGQDVALRCDPISGHVSLFWYQQALGQGPEFLTYFQNEAQLDKSGLPSDRFFAERPEGSVSTLKIQRTQQEDSAVYLCASTQAAGTSLGGGQETQYFGPGTRLLVL.

The CDR3 region is CASGQGVSEAFF. As DNA, the CDR3 is TGTGCCTCAGGACAGGGGGTCTCTGAAGCTTTCTTT. The chain combines TRBV19 with TRBJ1-1; 10 bases map to TRBD1. Germline CDR1 reads LNHDA; CDR2 reads SQIVND (reference sequence). Germline trimming cut 11 bases from V and 6 bases from J; bases unmatched to any gene: 6. The CDR3 consists of 12 residues.

The rearrangement joins TRBV5-6 to TRBJ1-2; tentatively, D is TRBD1 (5 bases). V lost 0 bases, J lost 6 bases, and 15 bases lay in between. Germline-derived CDR1 and CDR2 are SGHDT and YYEEEE. The CDR3 loop spans 15 amino acids. CDR3 sequence: CASSLGGRGADGYTF. DNA for the CDR3: TGTGCCAGCAGCTTGGGTGGGCGGGGCGCTGATGGCTACACCTTC.

In this sample, this clone turned up once. This chain links TRBV24-1 with TRBJ1-2; possibly TRBD1 for D (5 bases). Trimming left V 5 bases short and J 8 bases short, with 11 bases between. Germline V gene data show CDR1 as KGHDR and CDR2 as SFDVKD. This CDR3 has 12 residues. The CDR3 nucleotides read TGTGCCACCAGTGGCGGGGCGCAGGGCTACACCTTC. This gives the protein CATSGGAQGYTF.

The chain is built from TRBV5-1 and TRBJ1-1; 7 nucleotides match TRBD1. The germline gives CDR1 SGHRS, CDR2 YFSETQ. The CDR3 runs to 15 residues. J was trimmed by 4 bases and V by 7 bases; bases with no gene match: 13. The CDR3: CASSVDRAMSTEAFF. CDR3 DNA: TGCGCCAGCTCCGTTGACAGGGCGATGAGCACTGAAGCTTTCTTT.

The chain is built from TRBV5-5 and TRBJ2-7; TRBD1 is a possible D gene (6 bases). Germline CDR1 is SGHKS and CDR2 is YYEKEE (reference sequence). With 2 bases removed from V and 5 bases from J, the gap between germline ends came to 11 bases. The CDR3 consists of 13 residues. The CDR3 sequence: CASSFTGTNEQYF. CDR3 bases: TGTGCCAGCAGCTTTACAGGGACGAACGAGCAGTACTTC. Full variable domain (remainder filled in from reference TRBV5-5 and TRBJ2-7): DAGVTQSPTHLIKTRGQQVTLRCSPISGHKSVSWYQQVLGQGPQFIFQYYEKEERGRGNFPDRFSARQFPNYSSELNVNALLLGDSALYLCASSFTGTNEQYFGPGTRLTVT.